The T cell receptor beta chain described here comes from a study of technical replicates of blood from a few donors. The data were produced by immunoSEQ multiplex PCR, yet TCRdb's version contains in-frame clones alone and is incomplete. The table has fewer than 90,000 clones, around 94% seen once. The TCR was taken from a human donor in good health. Sequencing was done on a sample of T cells isolated from PBMCs.

The CDR3 nucleotides are TGTGCCAGCAGCCCTGCGTCGACCTACGAGCAGTACTTC. Translated: CASSPASTYEQYF. The V gene is TRBV7-3, the J gene TRBJ2-7; D not certain. Germline values: CDR1 SGHTA, CDR2 FQGTGA. V lost 5 bases, J lost 2 bases, and 10 bases lay in between. CDR3 length: 13 amino acids.